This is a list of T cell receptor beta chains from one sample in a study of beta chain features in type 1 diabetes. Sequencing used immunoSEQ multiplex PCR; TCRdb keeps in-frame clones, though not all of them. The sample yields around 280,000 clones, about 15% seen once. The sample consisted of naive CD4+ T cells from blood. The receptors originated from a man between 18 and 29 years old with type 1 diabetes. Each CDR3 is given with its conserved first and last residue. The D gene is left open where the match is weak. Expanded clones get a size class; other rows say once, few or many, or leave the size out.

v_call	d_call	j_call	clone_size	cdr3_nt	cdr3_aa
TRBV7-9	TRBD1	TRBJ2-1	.	TGTGCCAGCAGCCCCCGGGGACAGGGCTACAATGAGCAGTTCTTC	CASSPRGQGYNEQFF
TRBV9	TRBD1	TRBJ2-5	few	TGTGCCAGCAGCCCAAGGGACAGGGACTGGGAGACCCAGTACTTC	CASSPRDRDWETQYF
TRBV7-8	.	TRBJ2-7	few	TGTGCCAGCAGCCCAGAAATAGCAGGGGAGCAGTACTTC	CASSPEIAGEQYF
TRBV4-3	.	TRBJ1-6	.	TGCGCCAGCAGCCAACTACCCCGTGCACCCCTCCACTTT	CASSQLPRAPLHF
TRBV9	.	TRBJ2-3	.	TGTGCCAGCAGCGTATCCCCGGCAGATACGCAGTATTTT	CASSVSPADTQYF
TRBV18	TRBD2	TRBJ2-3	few	TGTGCCAGCTCACCACGCCTCTTAGCGGGAGTGGATACGCAGTATTTT	CASSPRLLAGVDTQYF
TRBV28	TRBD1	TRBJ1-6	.	TGTGCCAGCAGTGGACAGGGGGCTGATTCACCCCTCCACTTT	CASSGQGADSPLHF
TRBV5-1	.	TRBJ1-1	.	TGCGCCAGCACATACGGGGGATTCTCGACCCCCGCTTTCTTT	CASTYGGFSTPAFF
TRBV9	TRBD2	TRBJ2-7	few	TGTGCCAGCAGCGCCCTAGCGGACACCTACGAGCAGTACTTC	CASSALADTYEQYF
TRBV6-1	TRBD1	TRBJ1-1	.	TGTGCCAGCAGGGACAGGGGGGCGAGGGTTGAAGCTTTCTTT	CASRDRGARVEAFF
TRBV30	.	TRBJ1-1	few	TGTGCCTGGATTACCCCCGGAGGGCTGACTGAAGCTTTCTTT	CAWITPGGLTEAFF
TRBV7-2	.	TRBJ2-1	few	TGTGCCAGCAGCTACCGCAGGGACTTCGATGAGCAGTTCTTC	CASSYRRDFDEQFF
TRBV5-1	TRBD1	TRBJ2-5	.	TGCGCCAGCAGCTTGGGGACAGGGGCCCAAGAGACCCAGTACTTC	CASSLGTGAQETQYF
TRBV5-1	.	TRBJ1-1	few	TGCGCCAGCAGCTTTGAGGGATCTGAAGCTTTCTTT	CASSFEGSEAFF
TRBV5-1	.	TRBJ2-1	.	TGCGCCAGCAGCTTTCTCGGGGTAGGCAATGAGCAGTTCTTC	CASSFLGVGNEQFF
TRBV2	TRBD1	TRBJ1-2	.	TGTGCCAGCATCCCCACGACAGGGTCCTATGGCTACACCTTC	CASIPTTGSYGYTF
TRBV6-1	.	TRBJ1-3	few	TGTGCCAGCAGTGTTGACCCCCACGGAGACACCATATATTTT	CASSVDPHGDTIYF
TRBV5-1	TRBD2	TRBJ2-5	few	TGCGCCAGCAGCGCAAGGACTAGCGGGGGGGCCGGAGTCGAGACCCAGTACTTC	CASSARTSGGAGVETQYF
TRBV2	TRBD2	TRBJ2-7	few	TGTGCCAGCAGGTCCGGACTAGCATTGGGGTACGAGCAGTACTTC	CASRSGLALGYEQYF